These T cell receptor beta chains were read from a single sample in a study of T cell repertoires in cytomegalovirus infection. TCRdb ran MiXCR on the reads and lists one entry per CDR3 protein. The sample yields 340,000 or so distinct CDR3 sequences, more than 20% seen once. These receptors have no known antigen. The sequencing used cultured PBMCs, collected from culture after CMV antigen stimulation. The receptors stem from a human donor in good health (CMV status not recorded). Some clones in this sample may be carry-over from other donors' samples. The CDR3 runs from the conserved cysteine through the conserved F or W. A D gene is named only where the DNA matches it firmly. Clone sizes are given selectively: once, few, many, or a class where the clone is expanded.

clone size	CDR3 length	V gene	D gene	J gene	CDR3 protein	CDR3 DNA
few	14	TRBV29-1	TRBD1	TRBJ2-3	CSVAGQGVTDTQYF	TGCAGCGTTGCGGGACAGGGGGTAACAGATACGCAGTATTTT
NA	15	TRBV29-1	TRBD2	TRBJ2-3	CSVRTSGSGTDTQYF	TGCAGCGTGAGGACTAGCGGGAGTGGTACAGATACGCAGTATTTT
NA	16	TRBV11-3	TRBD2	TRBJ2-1	CASSSGTSDSYNEQFF	TGTGCCAGCAGCTCCGGGACTAGCGACTCCTACAATGAGCAGTTCTTC
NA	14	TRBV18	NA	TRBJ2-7	CASSPGLISYEQYF	TGTGCCAGCTCACCAGGTTTGATCTCCTACGAGCAGTACTTC
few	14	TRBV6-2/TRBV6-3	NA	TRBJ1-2	CASSLRPTNYGYTF	TGTGCCAGCAGTCTCAGGCCTACAAACTATGGCTACACCTTC
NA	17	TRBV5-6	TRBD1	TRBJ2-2	CASSLSLGQRNTGELFF	TGTGCCAGCAGCTTGTCACTGGGACAGAGGAACACCGGGGAGCTGTTTTTT
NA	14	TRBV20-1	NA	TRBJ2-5	CSARDPGPQETQYF	TGCAGTGCTAGAGATCCTGGGCCCCAAGAGACCCAGTACTTC
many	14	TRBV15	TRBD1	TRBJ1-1	CATSSRGGFTEAFF	TGTGCCACCAGCTCCAGGGGGGGGTTTACTGAAGCTTTCTTT
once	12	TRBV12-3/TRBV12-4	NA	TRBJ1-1	CASSLETKSAFF	TGTGCCAGCAGTTTAGAGACTAAATCGGCTTTCTTT
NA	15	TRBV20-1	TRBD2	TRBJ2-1	CSAASGQSSYNEQFF	TGCAGTGCCGCTAGCGGGCAGAGCTCCTACAATGAGCAGTTCTTC
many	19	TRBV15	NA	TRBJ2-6	CATSRDVAQILSGANVLTF	TGTGCCACCAGCAGAGATGTGGCCCAGATTTTATCTGGGGCCAACGTCCTGACTTTC